This record covers a single TCR beta chain. This clone showed up just once. Its antigen is still unknown. No clone much larger than this one lies a single base away; base qualities are absent. In the prospective study, participants were roughly 18 to 89 years old, resided in 24 geographic areas of the United States, and were enrolled through a virtual design. In the prospective study, participants were assigned to cohorts based on the clinical history participants reported in a screening survey and a study questionnaire. Recovered participants in ImmuneRACE Cohort 3 were defined by two consecutive negative NP/OP PCR tests, clearance by a healthcare professional, or resolution of symptoms. In the prospective study, whole blood, serum and a nasopharyngeal or oropharyngeal swab were collected from each participant by mobile phlebotomists. Over a roughly 2-month period, participants in the prospective study had the option of providing additional blood draws and questionnaires. Before DNA extraction, blood samples from the prospective study were shipped at room temperature or frozen.

This sample is drawn from a study of blood T cell repertoires in COVID-19 (TCRdb year 2020). Regarding the research as a whole: Collaborator samples came from the United States, Italy and Spain and covered acute and convalescent phases of COVID-19. The prospective study material was composed of cDNA or gDNA derived from T cells, B-cell-depleted T cells, or PBMCs. Deeply sampled blood TCRbeta repertoires from subjects exposed to, actively infected with, or recovered from COVID-19 were included in the dataset. The repertoires were made available in a free public database intended to serve as a resource for research on the immune response to SARS-CoV-2. Samples were obtained from the ongoing ImmuneRACE study (first 160 participants) and from approximately 1,200 subjects provided by 6 global collaborators. Nearly every sample came with metadata listing a de-identified subject ID, COVID-19 status, age in years and sex. HLA class I and class II types, where available, came from metadata supplied by the sample provider rather than from assay-based typing.

Results and caveats for the whole study, not just this receptor: How much clinical and demographic metadata was included differed by source and by participant, and the metadata was provided uncurated.

TCRbeta CDR3 regions were amplified from genomic DNA using the immunoSEQ Assay, a bias-controlled multiplex PCR. In the source study's methods: The number of nucleated cells in each sample was estimated by amplification of reference gene primers within the assay. To quantify the absolute abundance of each unique TCRbeta CDR3 rearrangement, sequence reads were collapsed and filtered. For each sample, productive Simpson clonality was calculated by taking the square root of Simpson's diversity index across productive rearrangements. TCRdb obtained this table from immuneACCESS and retained in-frame rearrangements with V and J assigned. These tables miss some clones; where compared with another copy, unresolved V genes account for less than half of the shortfall, and the remainder is unexplained. V and J calls and clone size are those listed in that table; D and trimming were worked out from the DNA. This sample comprises approximately 260,000 clones, around 90% of them detected only once. Around 1.8% of the sample rests with the top ten.

Sequencing was done on a sample of PBMCs or T cells enriched from blood (not recorded which). This receptor was taken from a woman aged 18-29 years who had recovered from COVID-19.

The DNA sequence is as follows: TGTGCCAGCACCCCAGGGGGAACTAATGAAAAACTGTTTTTT. Its translation reads: CASTPGGTNEKLFF. The sequence joins TRBV9 to TRBJ1-4, and TRBD1 aligns with 7 junction nucleotides. Taken from the germline V gene, the CDR1 and CDR2 loops are SGDLS and YYNGEE. Trimming accounts for 6 bases at V and 1 base at J, while the number of junction bases matched to no gene is 3. CDR3 length: 14 amino acids, cysteine to phenylalanine. The kept DNA is CDR3 alone, 42 bases in frame from the first base.